Below, 3 T cell receptor beta chains from the same sample are listed, as sequenced in a study of technical replicates of blood from a handful of donors. Profiled with immunoSEQ multiplex PCR; TCRdb holds only in-frame clones, not every one. Of around 86,000 clones in the sample, around 96% were seen once. Sequencing used T cells isolated from PBMCs. These receptors all come from a human donor in good health.

This clone was recorded once. The genes are TRBV11-2 and TRBJ1-2; 7 bases are shared with TRBD1. Germline V gene data show CDR1 as SGHAT and CDR2 as FQNNGV. The CDR3 is 14 amino acids. J was trimmed by 3 bases and V by 5 bases; bases with no gene match: 6. CDR3 in amino acids: CASSPTTGYYGYTF. The DNA of the CDR3 is TGTGCCAGCAGCCCCACGACAGGGTACTATGGCTACACCTTC. The entire variable domain, with the rest obtained from reference TRBV11-2 and TRBJ1-2, is as follows: EAGVAQSPRYKIIEKRQSVAFWCNPISGHATLYWYQQILGQGPKLLIQFQNNGVVDDSQLPKDRFSAERLKGVDSTLKIQPAKLEDSAVYLCASSPTTGYYGYTFGSGTRLTVV.

The chain has TRBV7-3 and TRBJ1-2; D perhaps matches TRBD1 (6 bases). Trimming shortened V by 3 bases and J by 8 bases, and 13 bases separated the two germline ends. CDR1 is SGHTA, CDR2 FQGTGA, per germline. The CDR3 is 13 amino acids. The CDR3 loop is CASSLFPQGGYTF. CDR3 in DNA: TGTGCCAGCAGCTTGTTTCCCCAGGGGGGCTACACCTTC.

The genes are TRBV27 and TRBJ2-1; 13 positions agree with TRBD2. Germline V gene data show CDR1 as MNHEY and CDR2 as SMNVEV (reference sequence). CDR3 length: 15 residues. Trimming at V came to 5 bases and at J to 4 bases, leaving 2 bases not matched to a gene. CDR3 DNA: TGTGCCAGCAGTGCGACTAGCGGGGGGTACAATGAGCAGTTCTTC. It codes for CASSATSGGYNEQFF.